One sample yielded the 13 T cell receptor beta chains listed below, sequenced in a study of Graves' ophthalmopathy and Graves' hyperthyroidism. CDR3 regions of TCR beta were amplified from RNA transcripts. HTBI-primed first-round RT-PCR preceded second-round multiplex PCR. In TCRdb, the multiplex PCR reads were re-called with MiXCR into one record per CDR3 protein. The repertoire holds approximately 480,000 distinct CDR3 sequences, with roughly 14% as singletons. What was sequenced was blood. The receptors shown here come from a woman in her twenties or thirties with Graves' ophthalmopathy.

Ten or more counts support this clonotype. J is TRBJ2-7 and V is TRBV20-1, with D tentatively TRBD1 or TRBD2 (5 bases each). V was cut by 6 bases and J by 6 bases, with 21 bases left in between. The CDR3 is 14 amino acids. Germline CDR1 and CDR2: DFQATT and SNEGSKA (reference sequence). The CDR3 sequence: CSAQNRDAVREQYF. The CDR3 nucleotides read TGCAGTGCGCAAAACCGGGACGCCGTCCGCGAGCAGTACTTC.

Details on this clonotype: A much more abundant neighbour one base away suggests this may be a read error. The genes are TRBV7-9 and TRBJ2-2, with D perhaps matching TRBD2 (5 bases). This CDR3 is 15 amino acids long. The germline gives CDR1 SEHNR, CDR2 FQNEAQ (reference sequence). The CDR3 is CASSFFASPTGELCF. CDR3 in DNA: TGTGCCAGCAGCTTCTTCGCCAGTCCGACCGGGGAGCTGTGTTTT. Combining the CDR3 with reference TRBV7-9 and TRBJ2-2 gives the whole variable domain DTGVSQNPRHKITKRGQNVTFRCDPISEHNRLYWYRQTLGQGPEFLTYFQNEAQLEKSRLLSDRFSAERPKGSFSTLEIQRTEQGDSAMYLCASSFFASPTGELCFGEGSRLTVL.

Many counts were recorded for this clonotype. The chain combines TRBV6-1 with TRBJ1-5; perhaps TRBD1 as D (6 bases). V lost 3 bases to trimming and J lost 7 bases, with 10 bases between them. CDR1 and CDR2 (germline): MNHNS, SASEGT. This CDR3 region has 13 residues. The CDR3 region is CASSDTGLQPQHF. Written as DNA, the CDR3 is TGTGCCAGCAGTGACACAGGGTTACAGCCCCAGCATTTT.

This clonotype was counted at least ten times. The chain couples TRBV27 to TRBJ1-1, with D perhaps TRBD1 (5 bases). CDR1 and CDR2 from the germline V gene are MNHEY and SMNVEV (reference sequence). This CDR3 is built from 14 residues. Trimming removed 4 bases at V and 3 bases at J, with 12 bases between. The CDR3: CASSSDTGYTEAFF. CDR3 DNA sequence: TGTGCCAGCAGTTCCGATACAGGCTACACTGAAGCTTTCTTT.

This clonotype was recorded at least ten times. V gene TRBV6-5 combines with J gene TRBJ2-7; D perhaps matches TRBD2 (5 bases). The CDR3 is 16 amino acids. Germline values: CDR1 MNHEY, CDR2 SVGAGI. V dropped 2 bases and J dropped 0 bases, with 14 bases sitting between them. CDR3 nucleotide sequence: TGTGCCAGCAGTTACGGCCTAGCCTCCAACTCCTACGAGCAGTACTTC. Its translation is CASSYGLASNSYEQYF.

This clonotype has at least ten counts. The chain employs TRBV4-1 and TRBJ2-5, with 11 bases aligning to TRBD2. The CDR3 contains 16 residues. J was trimmed by 2 bases and V by 0 bases; bases with no gene match: 2. In germline, CDR1 is MGHRA, CDR2 YSYEKL. CDR3: CASSQEGLAEQETQYF. The DNA of the CDR3 is TGCGCCAGCAGCCAAGAGGGACTAGCGGAACAAGAGACCCAGTACTTC.

Worth noting for this clonotype: A much larger clone lies a single base off, so this may be a read error. The gene calls are TRBV7-8 and TRBJ2-2, with TRBD2 identical over 11 bases. CDR3 length: 15 amino acids. Germline V CDR1 and CDR2: SGHVS, FQNEAQ. This CDR3 is CASRLAGVFTGELCF. In nucleotides, the CDR3 is TGTGCCAGCAGACTAGCGGGAGTGTTCACCGGGGAGCTGTGTTTT. Full variable domain (remainder filled in from reference TRBV7-8 and TRBJ2-2): GAGVSQSPRYKVAKRGQDVALRCDPISGHVSLFWYQQALGQGPEFLTYFQNEAQLDKSGLPSDRFFAERPEGSVSTLKIQRTQQEDSAVYLCASRLAGVFTGELCFGEGSRLTVL.

This clonotype has just one count. The V gene is TRBV7-2, the J gene TRBJ2-5; D is ambiguous. This CDR3 comprises 14 residues. V lost 0 bases and J lost 0, with 5 bases in between. The V gene's germline CDR1 is SGHTA and CDR2 FQGNSA. This CDR3 is CASSLALDQETQYF. The CDR3 DNA follows: TGTGCCAGCAGCTTAGCGCTGGACCAAGAGACCCAGTACTTC.

This clonotype was detected many times. This sequence joins TRBV6-5 and TRBJ2-5; 9 bases match TRBD1. The CDR3 runs 14 residues. V lost 9 bases, J lost 2 bases, and 7 bases stayed unmatched. CDR1 MNHEY and CDR2 SVGAGI come from the germline V gene. The CDR3 protein is CASGTGRPQETQYF. In DNA, the CDR3 is TGTGCCAGTGGGACAGGGCGACCACAAGAGACCCAGTACTTC.

This clonotype was recorded many times. The gene calls are TRBV12-3 or TRBV12-4 and TRBJ1-2; D not certain. The CDR3 totals 14 residues. Between the trimmed V and J ends, which lost 0 bases and 8 bases, there was a span of 13 bases. The CDR3 spells CASSLATSWQGYTF. The DNA for the CDR3 is TGTGCCAGCAGTTTAGCAACCTCATGGCAAGGCTACACCTTC.

The chain has TRBV20-1 and TRBJ1-6, with D unresolved. This CDR3 has 15 residues. Germline V gives CDR1 DFQATT, CDR2 SNEGSKA (reference sequence). V was pared by 1 base and J by 8 bases, with 15 bases between. CDR3 sequence (DNA): TGCAGTGCTAGAGTATTCCGGGCCGGGGATTCACCCCTCCACTTT. Residues: CSARVFRAGDSPLHF.

In regard to this clonotype: At one boundary the junction diverges from the germline segment, which might be a read error. J is TRBJ1-1 and V is TRBV20-1; 8 nucleotides match TRBD1. The CDR3 runs 12 residues. The germline V gene has CDR1 DFQATT and CDR2 SNEGSKA (reference sequence). The CDR3 loop reads CSANRGSTDAFF. CDR3 DNA: TGCAGTGCAAACAGGGGGTCCACTGATGCTTTCTTT.

Ten or more counts support this clonotype. The chain uses TRBV4-1 and TRBJ2-7; D gene unclear. Germline V gene sequence: CDR1 MGHRA, CDR2 YSYEKL. The CDR3 contains 13 residues. V lost 4 bases and J lost 3, with 10 bases in between. The CDR3 DNA reads TGCGCCAGCAGCCGCGCACTCAACTACGAGCAGTACTTC. This gives the protein CASSRALNYEQYF.